This is a list of T cell receptor beta chains from one sample in a study of T cell changes during pregnancy in multiple sclerosis. The repertoire was sequenced with immunoSEQ multiplex PCR; TCRdb's copy has only in-frame clones and lacks some. Among over 60,000 clones listed, almost 97% were seen once. Specimen: CD8+ T cells from peripheral blood mononuclear cells, collected after pregnancy. These receptors were obtained from a female donor with multiple sclerosis, enrolled in a pregnancy study. The CDR3 runs from the conserved cysteine through the conserved F or W. D genes are given only for firm matches. Only part of the rows carry a size: once, few, many, or a class if the clone is expanded.

abundance	d_gene	v_gene	j_gene	CDR3aa	CDR3nt
medium-sized	.	TRBV7-9	TRBJ2-5	CASSSAGFRETQYF	TGTGCCAGCAGCTCCGCGGGATTCCGAGAGACCCAGTACTTC
.	TRBD1	TRBV19	TRBJ2-7	CASSPRQGYEQYF	TGTGCCAGTAGTCCAAGACAGGGGTACGAGCAGTACTTC
.	.	TRBV27	TRBJ1-5	CASSSSANQPQHF	TGTGCCAGCAGTTCATCCGCGAATCAGCCCCAGCATTTT
.	.	TRBV28	TRBJ1-4	CASSLPDSYEKLFF	TGTGCCAGCAGTTTACCCGACAGCTATGAAAAACTGTTTTTT
.	.	TRBV11-2	TRBJ1-1	CASSQYVYVEAFF	TGTGCCAGCAGCCAGTACGTGTACGTTGAAGCTTTCTTT
.	.	TRBV28	TRBJ2-7	CASSLRFGEQYF	TGTGCCAGCAGTTTGAGATTCGGCGAGCAGTACTTC
once	.	TRBV2	TRBJ2-7	CASRTGVRDEQYF	TGTGCCAGCAGAACGGGAGTACGCGACGAGCAGTACTTC
.	.	TRBV2	TRBJ2-7	CASREAYEQYF	TGTGCCAGCAGGGAGGCCTACGAGCAGTACTTC
.	TRBD1	TRBV28	TRBJ2-7	CASTPLTGAYEQYF	TGTGCCAGCACCCCCCTCACAGGGGCCTACGAGCAGTACTTC
.	.	TRBV28	TRBJ2-7	CASSLFMAGKNEQYF	TGTGCCAGCAGTTTATTTATGGCAGGGAAGAACGAGCAGTACTTC
.	.	TRBV11-1	TRBJ2-1	CASSHGALTGSYNEQFF	TGTGCCAGCAGCCATGGGGCACTTACTGGCTCCTACAATGAGCAGTTCTTC
once	TRBD1	TRBV11-3	TRBJ2-7	CASSLGTGYEQYF	TGTGCCAGCAGCTTAGGGACAGGGTACGAGCAGTACTTC
.	TRBD1	TRBV29-1	TRBJ2-5	CSVEGGQGETQYF	TGCAGCGTTGAAGGAGGACAGGGGGAGACCCAGTACTTC
.	.	TRBV4-2	TRBJ2-1	CANFTTTLASAGSYNEQFF	TGTGCCAACTTTACGACAACCCTCGCCTCGGCAGGCTCCTACAATGAGCAGTTCTTC
once	TRBD2	TRBV28	TRBJ2-7	CASSSGLAGAEQYF	TGTGCCAGCAGTTCTGGACTAGCGGGAGCCGAGCAGTACTTC
once	.	TRBV2	TRBJ1-4	CASSVGQAWEDEKLFF	TGTGCCAGCAGTGTTGGCCAGGCCTGGGAGGATGAAAAACTGTTTTTT
once	TRBD2	TRBV27	TRBJ2-1	CASSALSGRFESSWFF	TGTGCCAGCAGTGCATTGAGCGGGAGATTTGAATCAAGTTGGTTCTTC
.	.	TRBV2	TRBJ2-4	CASQPSPLALAKNIQYF	TGTGCCAGTCAACCAAGCCCCCTCGCCTTAGCCAAAAACATTCAGTACTTC